The 13 T cell receptor beta chains below come from one sample, sequenced in a study of beta chain features in type 1 diabetes. As every portion of the isolated RNA was reverse transcribed, the sequencing read expressed TCRB transcripts. Assay used: immunoSEQ multiplex PCR; TCRdb lists only in-frame clones, some missing. The table has about 370,000 clones, approximately 15% seen once; the top ten hold 0.019%. Sequences were obtained from naive CD4+ T cells from blood. The receptors shown here come from a woman in her late teens or twenties in good health.

This clone showed up just a few times. This chain connects TRBV2 to TRBJ1-5, with D hard to call. In germline, CDR1 is SNHLY, CDR2 FYNNEI. CDR3 length equals 15 residues. The germline V and J ends were trimmed by 1 base and 0 bases, with 7 bases remaining between them. This CDR3 reads CASSEDSGSNQPQHF. CDR3 nucleotides: TGTGCCAGCAGTGAAGACTCGGGTAGCAATCAGCCCCAGCATTTT.

The V gene is TRBV5-1, the J gene TRBJ2-7; D gene unclear. V lost 1 base, J lost 2 bases, and 13 bases lay in between. Germline CDR1 and CDR2: SGHRS and YFSETQ. CDR3 length: 15 amino acids. CDR3 sequence: CASSLSAGGPYEQYF. The CDR3 DNA sequence: TGCGCCAGCAGCTTGAGTGCAGGTGGTCCCTACGAGCAGTACTTC.

As concerns this clone: Distinct nucleotide sequences in the sample also encode this CDR3. This rearrangement joins TRBV7-9 to TRBJ2-5; TRBD2 matches 7 bases. CDR1 is SEHNR and CDR2 is FQNEAQ in the germline V gene (reference sequence). This CDR3 is built from 14 residues. Germline trimming cut 2 bases from V and 5 bases from J; bases unmatched to any gene: 5. CDR3 sequence reads: CASSLSSGGETQYF. The CDR3 coding sequence is TGTGCCAGCAGCTTATCTTCGGGGGGTGAGACCCAGTACTTC.

This chain joins TRBV25-1 and TRBJ2-3; D call uncertain. V shed 3 bases and J shed 0 bases, with 4 bases lying between them. The CDR3 totals 13 residues. Germline loops: CDR1 MGHDK, CDR2 SYGVNS. The CDR3 coding sequence is TGTGCCAGCAGTGACAGAAGCACAGATACGCAGTATTTT. Amino acids: CASSDRSTDTQYF.

This clone was picked up a small number of times. CDR3 region: CASSVATGFSGNTIYF. For the CDR3, the DNA is TGTGCCAGCAGCGTCGCAACGGGGTTCTCTGGAAACACCATATATTTT. The V and J genes are TRBV9 and TRBJ1-3; D is unresolved. CDR1 is SGDLS and CDR2 is YYNGEE in the germline V gene. CDR3 length: 16 amino acids. Trimming stripped 2 bases from V and 0 bases from J, with 12 bases between.

This clone was seen a few times. This chain joins TRBV5-1 and TRBJ2-4; 7 bases fit TRBD1. V dropped 2 bases and J dropped 6; count of bases not matched to a gene: 5. CDR3 size: 14 residues. Germline lookup yields CDR1 SGHRS and CDR2 YFSETQ. This CDR3 is CASSFRGRLNIQYF. Here the CDR3 DNA reads TGCGCCAGCAGCTTTAGGGGGCGCTTAAACATTCAGTACTTC.

The sample holds a few counts of this clone. The J gene is TRBJ1-2, the V gene TRBV5-6, with 8 nucleotides matching TRBD1. CDR1 is SGHDT and CDR2 is YYEEEE in the germline V gene. The CDR3 totals 14 residues. With V trimmed by 6 bases and J by 4 bases, 8 bases remained unmatched. This CDR3 is CASTNTGGIYGYTF. As DNA, the CDR3 is TGTGCCAGCACCAACACAGGGGGTATCTATGGCTACACCTTC.

This clone showed up just a few times. The V call is TRBV15, the J call TRBJ2-1, with TRBD2 matching over 13 bases. The CDR3 runs to 15 residues. V shed 5 bases, J shed 10 bases, and the junction held 8 bases outside the gene matches. In germline, CDR1 is LNHNV, CDR2 YYDKDF (reference sequence). CDR3 nucleotide sequence: TGTGCCACCAGCGGACTAGCGGGAGCCCCAAGGGAGCAGTTCTTC. It translates to CATSGLAGAPREQFF.

The sample holds a few counts of this clone. This chain uses TRBV5-1 with TRBJ2-2; D unclear. CDR3 length: 16 amino acids. Germline CDR1 and CDR2: SGHRS and YFSETQ. V gave up 2 bases and J gave up 5 bases, with 16 bases separating them. CDR3: CASSFASDLGTGELFF. The DNA for the CDR3 is TGCGCCAGCAGCTTTGCCTCAGATCTCGGGACCGGGGAGCTGTTTTTT.

The rearrangement joins TRBV12-5 to TRBJ1-1; 7 positions agree with TRBD1. Trimming at V came to 0 bases and at J to 0 bases, leaving 7 bases not matched to a gene. Germline V gives CDR1 LGHNT, CDR2 FRNRAP. The CDR3 has 17 residues. CDR3: CASGLVAGTELNTEAFF. CDR3 DNA: TGTGCTAGTGGTTTGGTCGCCGGGACAGAACTGAACACTGAAGCTTTCTTT.

The chain uses TRBV5-1 and TRBJ2-2; 9 positions match TRBD1. Germline-derived CDR1 and CDR2 are SGHRS and YFSETQ. The CDR3 totals 15 residues. V lost 3 bases and J lost 5; bases outside the gene matches: 5. CDR3 protein: CASSSGQGGTGELFF. CDR3 nucleotide sequence: TGCGCCAGCAGCTCGGGACAGGGAGGAACCGGGGAGCTGTTTTTT. Together with reference TRBV5-1 and TRBJ2-2, the CDR3 gives the full variable domain: KAGVTQTPRYLIKTRGQQVTLSCSPISGHRSVSWYQQTPGQGLQFLFEYFSETQRNKGNFPGRFSGRQFSNSRSEMNVSTLELGDSALYLCASSSGQGGTGELFFGEGSRLTVL.

This clone was detected only a few times. The rearrangement joins TRBV7-9 to TRBJ2-5; 9 bases line up with TRBD1. This CDR3 region has 12 residues. With V trimmed by 11 bases and J by 1 base, 2 bases remained unmatched. Germline V gene lookup returns CDR1 SEHNR and CDR2 FQNEAQ (reference sequence). DNA of the CDR3: TGTGCCTTGGACAGGGGCCAAGAGACCCAGTACTTC. Its protein is CALDRGQETQYF.

This sequence joins TRBV30 and TRBJ1-1; D remains ambiguous. The V gene lost 0 bases and the J gene lost 3 bases, with 8 bases spanning the gap. CDR1 is GTSNPN, CDR2 SVGIG, per germline (reference sequence). CDR3 size: 13 residues. CDR3 sequence (DNA): TGTGCCTGGAGTGTAATCGGGTACACTGAAGCTTTCTTT. Amino acid sequence: CAWSVIGYTEAFF.